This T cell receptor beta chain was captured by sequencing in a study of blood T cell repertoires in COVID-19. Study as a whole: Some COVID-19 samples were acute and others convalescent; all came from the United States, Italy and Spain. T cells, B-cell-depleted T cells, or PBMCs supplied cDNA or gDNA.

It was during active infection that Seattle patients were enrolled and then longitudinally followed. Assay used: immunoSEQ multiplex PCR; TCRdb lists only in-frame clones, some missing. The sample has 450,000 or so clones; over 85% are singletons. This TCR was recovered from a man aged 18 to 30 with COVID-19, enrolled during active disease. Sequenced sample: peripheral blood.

CDR3 sequence: CASRPDSNSGANVLTF. The CDR3 nucleotides are TGCGCCAGCAGACCCGACAGCAACTCTGGGGCCAACGTCCTGACTTTC. V gene TRBV5-1 combines with J gene TRBJ2-6, with D possibly matching TRBD1 (5 bases). The CDR3 runs to 16 residues. V lost 5 bases and J 0 bases, leaving 12 bases between the germline ends. From germline, CDR1 is SGHRS and CDR2 YFSETQ.